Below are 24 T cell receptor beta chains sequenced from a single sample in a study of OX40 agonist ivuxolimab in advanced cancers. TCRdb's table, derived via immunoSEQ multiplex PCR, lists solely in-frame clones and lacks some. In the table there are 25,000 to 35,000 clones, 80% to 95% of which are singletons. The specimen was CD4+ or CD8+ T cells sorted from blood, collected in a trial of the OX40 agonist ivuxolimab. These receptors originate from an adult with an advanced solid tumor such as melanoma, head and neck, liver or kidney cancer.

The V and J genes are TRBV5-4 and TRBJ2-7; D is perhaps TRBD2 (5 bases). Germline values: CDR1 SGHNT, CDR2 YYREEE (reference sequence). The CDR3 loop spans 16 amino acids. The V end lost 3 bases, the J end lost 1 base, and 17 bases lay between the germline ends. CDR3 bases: TGTGCCAGCAGCTACCCCTTTGCGGGCCGTTCCTACGAGCAGTACTTC. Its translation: CASSYPFAGRSYEQYF.

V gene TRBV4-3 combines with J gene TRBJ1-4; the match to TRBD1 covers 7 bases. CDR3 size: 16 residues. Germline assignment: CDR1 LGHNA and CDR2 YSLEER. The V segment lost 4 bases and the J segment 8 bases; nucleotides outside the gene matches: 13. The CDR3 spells CASSLKWSGGGEKLFF. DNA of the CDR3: TGCGCCAGCAGCCTTAAATGGTCAGGGGGAGGAGAAAAACTGTTTTTT.

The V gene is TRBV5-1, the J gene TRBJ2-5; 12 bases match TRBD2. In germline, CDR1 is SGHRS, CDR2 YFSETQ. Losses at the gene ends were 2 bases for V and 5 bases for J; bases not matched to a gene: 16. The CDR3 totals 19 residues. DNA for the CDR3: TGCGCCAGCAGCTTACCCCCCGGGCTAGCGGGAGGGCCGCTGGAGACCCAGTACTTC. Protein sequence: CASSLPPGLAGGPLETQYF. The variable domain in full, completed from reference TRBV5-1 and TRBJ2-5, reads KAGVTQTPRYLIKTRGQQVTLSCSPISGHRSVSWYQQTPGQGLQFLFEYFSETQRNKGNFPGRFSGRQFSNSRSEMNVSTLELGDSALYLCASSLPPGLAGGPLETQYFGPGTRLLVL.

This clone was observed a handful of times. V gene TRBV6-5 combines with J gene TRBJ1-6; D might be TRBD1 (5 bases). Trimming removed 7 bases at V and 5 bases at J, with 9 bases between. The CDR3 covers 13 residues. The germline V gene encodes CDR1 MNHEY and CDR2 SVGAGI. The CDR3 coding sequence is TGTGCCAGCACTTGGGGGGATAATTCACCCCTCCACTTT. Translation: CASTWGDNSPLHF.

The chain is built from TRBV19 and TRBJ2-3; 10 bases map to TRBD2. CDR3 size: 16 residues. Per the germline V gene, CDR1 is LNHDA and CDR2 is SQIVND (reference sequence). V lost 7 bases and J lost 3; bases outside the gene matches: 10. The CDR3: CASIGESGRETDTQYF. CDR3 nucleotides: TGTGCCAGTATCGGGGAGAGCGGGAGGGAGACAGATACGCAGTATTTT.

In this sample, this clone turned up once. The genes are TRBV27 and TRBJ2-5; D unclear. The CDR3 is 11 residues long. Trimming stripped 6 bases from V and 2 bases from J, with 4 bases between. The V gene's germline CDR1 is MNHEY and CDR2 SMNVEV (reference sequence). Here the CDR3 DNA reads TGTGCCAGCAGACCACAAGAGACCCAGTACTTC. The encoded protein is CASRPQETQYF.

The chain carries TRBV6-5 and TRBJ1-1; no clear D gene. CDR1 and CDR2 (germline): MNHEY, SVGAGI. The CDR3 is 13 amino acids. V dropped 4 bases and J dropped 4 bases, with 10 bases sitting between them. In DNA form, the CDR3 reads TGTGCCAGCAGTTCTAATGCGGCCACTGAAGCTTTCTTT. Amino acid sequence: CASSSNAATEAFF.

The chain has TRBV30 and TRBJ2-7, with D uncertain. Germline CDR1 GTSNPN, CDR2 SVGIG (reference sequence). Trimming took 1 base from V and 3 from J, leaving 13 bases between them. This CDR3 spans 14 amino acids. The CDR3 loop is CAWSEKPRVYEQYF. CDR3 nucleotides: TGTGCCTGGAGTGAGAAACCTAGGGTCTACGAGCAGTACTTC.

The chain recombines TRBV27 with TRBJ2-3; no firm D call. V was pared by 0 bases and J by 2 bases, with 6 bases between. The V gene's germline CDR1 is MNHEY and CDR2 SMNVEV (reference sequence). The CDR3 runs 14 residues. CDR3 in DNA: TGTGCCAGCAGTTTATCGTACCCCACAGATACGCAGTATTTT. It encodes CASSLSYPTDTQYF.

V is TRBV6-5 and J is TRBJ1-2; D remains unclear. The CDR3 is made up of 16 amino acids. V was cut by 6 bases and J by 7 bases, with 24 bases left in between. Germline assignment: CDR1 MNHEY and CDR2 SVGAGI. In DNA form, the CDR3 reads TGTGCCAGCAGCTACAGTCCCTGGGCCTCCGGAGGTGGCTACACCTTC. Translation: CASSYSPWASGGGYTF.

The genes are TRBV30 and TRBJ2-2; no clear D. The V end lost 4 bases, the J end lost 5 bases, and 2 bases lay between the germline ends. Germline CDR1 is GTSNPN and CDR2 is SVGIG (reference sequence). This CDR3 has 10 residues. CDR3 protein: CAWITGELFF. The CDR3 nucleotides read TGTGCCTGGATTACCGGGGAGCTGTTTTTT.

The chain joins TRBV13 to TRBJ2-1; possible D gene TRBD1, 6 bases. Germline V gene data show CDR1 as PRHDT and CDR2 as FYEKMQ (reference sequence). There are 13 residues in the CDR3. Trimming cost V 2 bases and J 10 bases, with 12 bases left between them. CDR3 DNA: TGTGCCAGCAGCTTAAATACAGGGCACGAGCAGTTCTTC. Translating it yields CASSLNTGHEQFF.

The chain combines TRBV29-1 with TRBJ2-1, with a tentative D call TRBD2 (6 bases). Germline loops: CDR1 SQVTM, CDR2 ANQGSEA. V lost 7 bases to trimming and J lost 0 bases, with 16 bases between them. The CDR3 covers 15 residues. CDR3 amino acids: CSAPGAGISYNEQFF. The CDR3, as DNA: TGCAGCGCCCCCGGCGCGGGAATCTCCTACAATGAGCAGTTCTTC.

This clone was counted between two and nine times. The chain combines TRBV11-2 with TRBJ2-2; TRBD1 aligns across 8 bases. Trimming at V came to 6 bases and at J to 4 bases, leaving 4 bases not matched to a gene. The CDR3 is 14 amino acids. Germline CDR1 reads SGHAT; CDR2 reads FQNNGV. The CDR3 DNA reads TGTGCCAGCAGTTGGACAGGGACCACCGGGGAGCTGTTTTTT. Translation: CASSWTGTTGELFF.

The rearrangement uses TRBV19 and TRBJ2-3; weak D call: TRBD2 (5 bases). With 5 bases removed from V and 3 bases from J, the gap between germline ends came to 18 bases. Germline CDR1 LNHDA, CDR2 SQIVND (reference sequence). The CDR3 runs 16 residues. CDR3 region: CASSSVGGGGTDTQYF. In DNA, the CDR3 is TGTGCCAGTAGTTCAGTTGGCGGAGGTGGGACAGATACGCAGTATTTT.

CDR3 protein: CASSLGGTASYEQYF. Here the CDR3 DNA reads TGTGCCAGCAGTTTAGGAGGGACAGCCTCCTACGAGCAGTACTTC. The chain has TRBV27 and TRBJ2-7, with a tentative D call TRBD1 (7 bases). Germline CDR1 and CDR2: MNHEY and SMNVEV (reference sequence). The length of the CDR3 is 15 residues. Trimming removed 2 bases at V and 0 bases at J, with 11 bases between.

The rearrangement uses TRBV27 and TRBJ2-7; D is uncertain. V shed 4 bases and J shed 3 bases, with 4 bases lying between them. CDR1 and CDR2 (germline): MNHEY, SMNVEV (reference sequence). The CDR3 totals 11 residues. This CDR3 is CASSSSYEQYF. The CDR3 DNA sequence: TGTGCCAGCAGTTCCAGCTACGAGCAGTACTTC.

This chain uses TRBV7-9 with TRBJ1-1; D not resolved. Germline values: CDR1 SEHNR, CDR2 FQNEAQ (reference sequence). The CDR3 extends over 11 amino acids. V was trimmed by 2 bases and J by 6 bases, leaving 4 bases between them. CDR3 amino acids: CASSLIPEAFF. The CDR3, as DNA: TGTGCCAGCAGCTTAATTCCTGAAGCTTTCTTT.

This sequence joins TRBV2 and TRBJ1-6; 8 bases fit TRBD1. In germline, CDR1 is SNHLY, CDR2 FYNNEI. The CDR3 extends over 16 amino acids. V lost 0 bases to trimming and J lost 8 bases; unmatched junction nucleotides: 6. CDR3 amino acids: CASSEAGRQGYSPLHF. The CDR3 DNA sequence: TGTGCCAGCAGTGAAGCTGGGCGACAGGGGTATTCACCCCTCCACTTT.

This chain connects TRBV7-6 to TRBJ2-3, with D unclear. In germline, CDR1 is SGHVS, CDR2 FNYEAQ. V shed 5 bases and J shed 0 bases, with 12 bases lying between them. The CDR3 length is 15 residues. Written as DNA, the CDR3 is TGTGCCAGCAGCCCCCCGACCGCCAGCACAGATACGCAGTATTTT. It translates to CASSPPTASTDTQYF.

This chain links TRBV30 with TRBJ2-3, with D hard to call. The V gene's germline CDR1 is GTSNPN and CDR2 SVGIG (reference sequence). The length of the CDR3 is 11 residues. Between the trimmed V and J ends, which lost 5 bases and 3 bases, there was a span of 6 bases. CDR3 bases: TGTGCCTGGGAGAATACAGATACGCAGTATTTT. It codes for CAWENTDTQYF. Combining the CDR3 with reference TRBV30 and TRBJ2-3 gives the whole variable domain SQTIHQWPATLVQPVGSPLSLECTVEGTSNPNLYWYRQAAGRGLQLLFYSVGIGQISSEVPQNLSASRPQDRQFILSSKKLLLSDSGFYLCAWENTDTQYFGPGTRLTVL.

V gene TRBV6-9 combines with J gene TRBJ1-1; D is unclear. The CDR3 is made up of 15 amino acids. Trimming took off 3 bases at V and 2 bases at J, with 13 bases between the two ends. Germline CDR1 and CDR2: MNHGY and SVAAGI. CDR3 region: CASSYVDVGNTEAFF. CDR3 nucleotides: TGTGCCAGCAGTTACGTGGACGTCGGAAACACTGAAGCTTTCTTT.

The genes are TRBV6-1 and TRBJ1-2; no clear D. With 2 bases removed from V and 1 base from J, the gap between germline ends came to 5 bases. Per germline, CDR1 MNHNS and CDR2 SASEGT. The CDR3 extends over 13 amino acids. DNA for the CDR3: TGTGCCAGCAGTGAAAGGGTTAACTATGGCTACACCTTC. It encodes CASSERVNYGYTF.

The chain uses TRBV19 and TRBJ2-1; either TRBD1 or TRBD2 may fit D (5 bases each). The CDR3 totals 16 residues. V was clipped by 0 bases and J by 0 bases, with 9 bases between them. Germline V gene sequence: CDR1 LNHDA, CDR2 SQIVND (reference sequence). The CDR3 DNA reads TGTGCCAGTAGTATAGACGGGACGAGCTCCTACAATGAGCAGTTCTTC. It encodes CASSIDGTSSYNEQFF.